A selection of T cell receptor beta chains follows, all from one sample in a study of blood T cells in healthy people across ages. TCRdb re-called the 5' RACE reads through MiXCR, storing one row per CDR3 protein. Of about 780,000 distinct CDR3 sequences detected, approximately 24% appear once; the ten largest clones hold 3%. The same sample was also used in a study of T cells of mothers and their children.

The sequenced sample was blood. These receptors all stem from a boy aged 5-17 years in good health. The CDR3 runs from the conserved cysteine through the conserved F or W. The D gene is left open where the match is weak. The size of a clone is reported for some rows only, either as once, few or many, or as a class for expanded clones.

v_call: TRBV7-7
j_call: TRBJ2-2
d_call: .
clone_size: .
cdr3_nt: TGTGCCAGCAGCCCGAGGACGGATCACACCGGGGAGCTGTTTTTT
cdr3_aa: CASSPRTDHTGELFF

v_call: TRBV29-1
j_call: TRBJ2-5
d_call: .
clone_size: .
cdr3_nt: TGCAGCGTTGGGGGGCGGCAGTTCGAGACCCAGTACTTC
cdr3_aa: CSVGGRQFETQYF

v_call: TRBV5-1
j_call: TRBJ2-6
d_call: .
clone_size: few
cdr3_nt: TGCGCCAGCAGCTTGGGCCCCGTGAGGGCATTGGACTCTGGGGCCAACGTCCTGACTTTC
cdr3_aa: CASSLGPVRALDSGANVLTF

v_call: TRBV10-2
j_call: TRBJ1-2
d_call: TRBD1
clone_size: many
cdr3_nt: TGCGCCAGCAGTCCGGGACAGGGAGTCGGCGGCTACACCTTC
cdr3_aa: CASSPGQGVGGYTF

v_call: TRBV24-1
j_call: TRBJ2-2
d_call: TRBD1
clone_size: .
cdr3_nt: TGTGCCACCGGGACAGGGGGCCGGGAGCTGTTTTTT
cdr3_aa: CATGTGGRELFF

v_call: TRBV29-1
j_call: TRBJ1-1
d_call: .
clone_size: .
cdr3_nt: TGCAGCGTTGAGTCCCCTAGTAACACTGAAGCTTTCTTT
cdr3_aa: CSVESPSNTEAFF

v_call: TRBV7-9
j_call: TRBJ2-7
d_call: TRBD1
clone_size: few
cdr3_nt: TGTGCCAGCAGCTTGCGGACAGGGTATTCCTACGAGCAGTACTTC
cdr3_aa: CASSLRTGYSYEQYF

v_call: TRBV19
j_call: TRBJ2-3
d_call: TRBD1
clone_size: .
cdr3_nt: TGTGCCAGTAAAGACAGGGACACAGATACGCAGTATTTT
cdr3_aa: CASKDRDTDTQYF

v_call: TRBV12-5
j_call: TRBJ2-3
d_call: TRBD1
clone_size: .
cdr3_nt: TGTGCTAGTGGTGGGTTACAGGGGGCAGAAGATACGCAGTATTTT
cdr3_aa: CASGGLQGAEDTQYF

v_call: TRBV12-3/TRBV12-4
j_call: TRBJ2-3
d_call: TRBD2
clone_size: once
cdr3_nt: TGTGCCAGCAGTTTACTCCGGACTAGCGGGGCTAGCACAGATACGGAGTATTTT
cdr3_aa: CASSLLRTSGASTDTEYF

v_call: TRBV5-1
j_call: TRBJ2-3
d_call: TRBD2
clone_size: .
cdr3_nt: TGCGCCAGCAGCCTGTACAGCGGGGACACAGATACGCAGTATTTT
cdr3_aa: CASSLYSGDTDTQYF

v_call: TRBV5-1
j_call: TRBJ2-7
d_call: .
clone_size: .
cdr3_nt: TGCGCCAGCGGGCGGCAGGGTAGCGAGCAGTACTTC
cdr3_aa: CASGRQGSEQYF

v_call: TRBV12-3/TRBV12-4
j_call: TRBJ2-5
d_call: .
clone_size: .
cdr3_nt: TGTGCCAGCAGTTTGATCAATCACCAAGAGACCCAGTACTTC
cdr3_aa: CASSLINHQETQYF

v_call: TRBV27
j_call: TRBJ1-1
d_call: TRBD1
clone_size: few
cdr3_nt: TGTGCCAGCAGTGACAGGGTTCGGAACACTGAAGCTTTCTTT
cdr3_aa: CASSDRVRNTEAFF

v_call: TRBV5-4
j_call: TRBJ2-5
d_call: TRBD1
clone_size: many
cdr3_nt: TGTGCCAGCAGTTTACAGGGGGCCCAAGAGACCCAGTACTTC
cdr3_aa: CASSLQGAQETQYF

v_call: TRBV7-3
j_call: TRBJ2-1
d_call: TRBD1
clone_size: .
cdr3_nt: TGTGCCAGCAGCTATAGCCGTCCGGGACAGGGAGAAGAGCAGTTCTTC
cdr3_aa: CASSYSRPGQGEEQFF

v_call: TRBV6-5
j_call: TRBJ1-1
d_call: .
clone_size: few
cdr3_nt: TGTGCCAGCAGTTATGGTAGGACAATGAACACTGAAGCTTTCTTT
cdr3_aa: CASSYGRTMNTEAFF

v_call: TRBV7-9
j_call: TRBJ1-3
d_call: .
clone_size: few
cdr3_nt: TGTGCCAGCAGCTTACTACGGGCCAGGTCGGCTGGAAACACCATATATTTT
cdr3_aa: CASSLLRARSAGNTIYF

v_call: TRBV24-1
j_call: TRBJ1-2
d_call: .
clone_size: .
cdr3_nt: TGTGCCACCAGTGCGGGATGGAACTATGGCTACACCTTC
cdr3_aa: CATSAGWNYGYTF

v_call: TRBV6-5
j_call: TRBJ2-3
d_call: .
clone_size: .
cdr3_nt: TGTGCCAGCAGAAGGACTTGGACTACGGGGGATACGCAGTATTTT
cdr3_aa: CASRRTWTTGDTQYF

v_call: TRBV20-1
j_call: TRBJ2-1
d_call: TRBD1
clone_size: .
cdr3_nt: TGCAGTGCTATTCAGGGGGTATCCTACAATGAGCAGTTCTTC
cdr3_aa: CSAIQGVSYNEQFF

v_call: TRBV5-1
j_call: TRBJ1-2
d_call: TRBD1
clone_size: .
cdr3_nt: TGCGCCAGCAGCCCCCGGGACAGGGGCGCGACCAACTATGGCTACACCTTC
cdr3_aa: CASSPRDRGATNYGYTF

v_call: TRBV10-3
j_call: TRBJ1-1
d_call: .
clone_size: few
cdr3_nt: TGTGCCATCAGTGACGAGTTGAGGACTGAAGCTTTCTTT
cdr3_aa: CAISDELRTEAFF

v_call: TRBV20-1
j_call: TRBJ2-5
d_call: TRBD1
clone_size: few
cdr3_nt: TGCAGTGCTAGGATAAGGGACAGGGAGGAGACCCAGTACTTC
cdr3_aa: CSARIRDREETQYF

v_call: TRBV29-1
j_call: TRBJ2-1
d_call: TRBD2
clone_size: few
cdr3_nt: TGCAGCGTTGTAGGACTAGCGGATTCTACAAAGCTCAATGAGCAGTTCTTC
cdr3_aa: CSVVGLADSTKLNEQFF

v_call: TRBV6-5
j_call: TRBJ2-5
d_call: TRBD1
clone_size: .
cdr3_nt: TGTGCCAGCAGTGACAGGGGTTGGGAGTACTTC
cdr3_aa: CASSDRGWEYF

v_call: TRBV9
j_call: TRBJ2-7
d_call: .
clone_size: .
cdr3_nt: TGTGCCAGCAGCGGAGGAGACTTGGGGGCCTACGAGCAGTACTTC
cdr3_aa: CASSGGDLGAYEQYF

v_call: TRBV7-2
j_call: TRBJ2-7
d_call: TRBD2
clone_size: few
cdr3_nt: TGTGCCAGCAGCTTAGTCGTAGCGGGGGCCTCTTACGAGCAGTACTTC
cdr3_aa: CASSLVVAGASYEQYF

v_call: TRBV28
j_call: TRBJ2-4
d_call: .
clone_size: .
cdr3_nt: TGTGCCAGCAGTTTAATTCTGGTGGGCAAAAACATTCAGTACTTC
cdr3_aa: CASSLILVGKNIQYF

v_call: TRBV7-2
j_call: TRBJ2-5
d_call: TRBD2
clone_size: .
cdr3_nt: TGTGCCAGCAGCGCCAGCACTAGCGGGGAGACCCAGTACTTC
cdr3_aa: CASSASTSGETQYF

v_call: TRBV2
j_call: TRBJ2-3
d_call: TRBD2
clone_size: .
cdr3_nt: TGTGCCAGCAGTGTCCGGGACTATAGCAATCAGCCCCAGTATTTT
cdr3_aa: CASSVRDYSNQPQYF

v_call: TRBV12-3/TRBV12-4
j_call: TRBJ1-5
d_call: .
clone_size: .
cdr3_nt: TGTGCCAGCAGTTCCCTCCGGGGCCGCAATCAGCCCCAGCATTTT
cdr3_aa: CASSSLRGRNQPQHF

v_call: TRBV6-5
j_call: TRBJ2-5
d_call: TRBD2
clone_size: once
cdr3_nt: TGTGCCAGCAGTTACGCGACTAGCGGGAAGGAGACCCAGTACTTC
cdr3_aa: CASSYATSGKETQYF

v_call: TRBV20-1
j_call: TRBJ1-1
d_call: .
clone_size: .
cdr3_nt: TGCAGTGCCAGAAACAGCGGATCTACTGAAGCTTTCTTT
cdr3_aa: CSARNSGSTEAFF

v_call: TRBV11-2
j_call: TRBJ2-3
d_call: .
clone_size: many
cdr3_nt: TGTGCCAGCAGCTTTAATATATGGGATACGCAGTATTTT
cdr3_aa: CASSFNIWDTQYF